Listed below are T cell receptor beta chains from one sample, sequenced in a study of cytomegalovirus exposure and HLA in healthy donors. Assay used: immunoSEQ multiplex PCR; TCRdb lists only in-frame clones, some missing. The profile covers about 150,000 clones, with about 60% appearing a single time and 7% to 8.5% taken by the ten largest. Sequenced sample: PBMCs. The source of these receptors is a woman aged 55-70 years in good health and CMV-seropositive. Both conserved end residues are part of each CDR3. D genes are given only for firm matches. Only part of the rows carry a size: once, few, many, or a class if the clone is expanded.

J gene | clone size | D gene | V gene | CDR3 DNA | CDR3 protein
TRBJ2-5 | . | TRBD2 | TRBV11-2 | TGTGCCAGCAGCTGGGCGGGGGTGACCCAGTACTTC | CASSWAGVTQYF
TRBJ1-2 | . | TRBD1 | TRBV28 | TGTGCCAGCAGCAGACAGGGGACCTCCTATGGCTACACCTTC | CASSRQGTSYGYTF
TRBJ2-3 | few | . | TRBV6-5 | TGTGCCAGCAGTTCAGCGGAACCTACAGATACGCAGTATTTT | CASSSAEPTDTQYF
TRBJ2-7 | . | TRBD2 | TRBV19 | TGTGCCAGTAGTATTAGAGCGGGAGGGAACGAGCAGTACTTC | CASSIRAGGNEQYF
TRBJ1-1 | . | TRBD1 | TRBV7-2 | TGTGCCAGCAGCACGGAAAGGACAGGATCTGAAGCTTTCTTT | CASSTERTGSEAFF
TRBJ2-5 | few | . | TRBV2 | TGTGCCAGCAGTGAATCGGAGTACCAAGAGACCCAGTACTTC | CASSESEYQETQYF
TRBJ1-4 | . | TRBD1 | TRBV29-1 | TGCAGCGTCGCCGGGACAGGGGCAACTAATGAAAAACTGTTTTTT | CSVAGTGATNEKLFF
TRBJ1-5 | . | . | TRBV27 | TGTGCCAGCAGTCCTCGGGGGGAGGGGTTGGGCAATCAGCCCCAGCATTTT | CASSPRGEGLGNQPQHF
TRBJ1-1 | . | . | TRBV9 | TGTGCCAGCTCGGAAGGAGCCATGAACACTGAAGCTTTCTTT | CASSEGAMNTEAFF
TRBJ2-7 | . | TRBD1 | TRBV2 | TGTGCCAGCAGCGGGACAGACTCTTCCTACGAGCAGTACTTC | CASSGTDSSYEQYF
TRBJ2-7 | . | TRBD1 | TRBV6-5 | TGTGCCAGCAGTGGGACAGACGGACGCGAGCAGTACTTC | CASSGTDGREQYF
TRBJ2-2 | . | TRBD2 | TRBV30 | TGTGCCTGGAATTATGGACTAGCGGGGAGCGCCGGGGAGCTGTTTTTT | CAWNYGLAGSAGELFF
TRBJ2-2 | . | . | TRBV5-6 | TGTGCCAGCAGCTTGTGGAGGGAGGTCATCACCGGGGAGCTGTTTTTT | CASSLWREVITGELFF
TRBJ1-1 | . | . | TRBV15 | TGTGCCACCAGCAGCCAGGGCACTGAAGCTTTCTTT | CATSSQGTEAFF
TRBJ1-6 | . | . | TRBV30 | TGTGCCTGGGGACGTGACGGGGATTCACCCCTCCACTTT | CAWGRDGDSPLHF
TRBJ1-3 | once | . | TRBV14 | TGTGCCAGCACCCCTCCCGGAAACACCATATATTTT | CASTPPGNTIYF
TRBJ1-2 | . | . | TRBV28 | TGTGCCAGCACCCGACCGGGGAGGGGAGGGGGGTATGGCTACACCTTC | CASTRPGRGGGYGYTF